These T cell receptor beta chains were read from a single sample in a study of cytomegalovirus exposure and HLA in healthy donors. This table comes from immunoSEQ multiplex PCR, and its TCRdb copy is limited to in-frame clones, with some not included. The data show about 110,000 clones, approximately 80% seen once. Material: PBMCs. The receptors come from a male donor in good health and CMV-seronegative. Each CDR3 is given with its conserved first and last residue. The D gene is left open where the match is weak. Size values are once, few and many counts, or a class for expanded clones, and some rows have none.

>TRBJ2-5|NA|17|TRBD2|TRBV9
TGTGCCAGCAGCGTAGTGGGGCTAGCGGGAGGAGGAGAGACCCAGTACTTC
CASSVVGLAGGGETQYF
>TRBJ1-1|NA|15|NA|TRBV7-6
TGTGCCAGCAGCTTAGGAGGAACAGGCGGAATAGTGGCTTTCTTT
CASSLGGTGGIVAFF
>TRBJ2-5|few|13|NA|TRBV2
TGTGCCAGCAGTGAAATCCCCAAAGAGACCCAGTACTTC
CASSEIPKETQYF
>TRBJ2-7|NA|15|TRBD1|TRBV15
TGTGCCACCAGCAGAGCCGGGACAGGGACCTACGAGCAGTACTTC
CATSRAGTGTYEQYF
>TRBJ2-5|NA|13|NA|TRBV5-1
TGCGCCAGCAGATTCCCAGGGGAAGAGACCCAGTACTTC
CASRFPGEETQYF
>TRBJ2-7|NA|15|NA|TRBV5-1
TGCGCCAGCAGCCGTAGGGGGGGAGGGTCCTACGAGCAGTACTTC
CASSRRGGGSYEQYF
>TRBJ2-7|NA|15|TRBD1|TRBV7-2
TGTGCCAGCAGCCGTTCCGGGACAGGCTCCTACGAGCAGTACTTC
CASSRSGTGSYEQYF
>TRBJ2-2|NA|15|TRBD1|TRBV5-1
TGCGCCAGCAGCTCCCGACAGGGGAGCACCGGGGAGCTGTTTTTT
CASSSRQGSTGELFF
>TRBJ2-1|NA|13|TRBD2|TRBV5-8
TGTGCCAGCAGCTTGAGCATGGGAGGGAAGCAGTTCTTC
CASSLSMGGKQFF
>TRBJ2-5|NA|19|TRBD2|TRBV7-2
TGTGCCAGCAGCTTGGGGGGACTAGCGGGAGGGGGTCCCCGAGAGACCCAGTACTTC
CASSLGGLAGGGPRETQYF
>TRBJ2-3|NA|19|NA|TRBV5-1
TGCGCCAGCAGCTCCCAAGGGAGCGGGCCTAAAAGAGCGTCAGATACGCAGTATTTT
CASSSQGSGPKRASDTQYF